Listed below are T cell receptor beta chains from one sample, sequenced in a study of blood T cell repertoires in COVID-19. The method was immunoSEQ multiplex PCR; TCRdb's version includes in-frame clones alone and lacks a portion of them. The profile covers 200,000 or so clones, with 70% to 85% appearing a single time and about 12% taken by the ten largest. The sequenced material came from peripheral blood. The receptors derive from a human donor in a cohort sampled during active COVID-19. Each CDR3 is given with its conserved first and last residue. Size values are once, few and many counts, or a class for expanded clones, and some rows have none.

j_gene: TRBJ2-2
v_gene: TRBV7-2
abundance: NA
CDR3aa: CASSPGGVRVGELFF

j_gene: TRBJ2-7
v_gene: TRBV6-5
abundance: NA
CDR3aa: CASSYGTGGKYEQYF

j_gene: TRBJ2-4
v_gene: TRBV6-5
abundance: NA
CDR3aa: CASSRLAVNQNIQYF

j_gene: TRBJ2-7
v_gene: TRBV25-1
abundance: NA
CDR3aa: CASSERQGGEQYF

j_gene: TRBJ1-1
v_gene: TRBV27
abundance: NA
CDR3aa: CASSLGQGLEAFF

j_gene: TRBJ1-2
v_gene: TRBV3-1/TRBV3-2
abundance: NA
CDR3aa: CASSPRGRTNYGYTF

j_gene: TRBJ2-5
v_gene: TRBV29-1
abundance: once
CDR3aa: CSVDEIQETQYF

j_gene: TRBJ2-1
v_gene: TRBV27
abundance: NA
CDR3aa: CASCPGGNSYNEQFF

j_gene: TRBJ2-1
v_gene: TRBV5-6
abundance: few
CDR3aa: CASSPDRADEQFF

j_gene: TRBJ1-2
v_gene: TRBV28
abundance: NA
CDR3aa: CASKPEGAYYYGYTF

j_gene: TRBJ1-1
v_gene: TRBV28
abundance: NA
CDR3aa: CASSFYTGGGTEAFF

j_gene: TRBJ2-4
v_gene: TRBV28
abundance: once
CDR3aa: CASSRTGAGNIQYF

j_gene: TRBJ2-7
v_gene: TRBV19
abundance: once
CDR3aa: CASSGLLAPEQYF

j_gene: TRBJ2-3
v_gene: TRBV7-9
abundance: NA
CDR3aa: CASSIAGVVTDTQYF

j_gene: TRBJ2-5
v_gene: TRBV14
abundance: NA
CDR3aa: CASSQEAGALPYQETQYF

j_gene: TRBJ1-2
v_gene: TRBV19
abundance: NA
CDR3aa: CASSISPGQGNYGYTF

j_gene: TRBJ2-3
v_gene: TRBV7-2
abundance: NA
CDR3aa: CASSSVSTDTQYF

j_gene: TRBJ1-1
v_gene: TRBV28
abundance: NA
CDR3aa: CASSLLQGEAFF

j_gene: TRBJ2-7
v_gene: TRBV2
abundance: NA
CDR3aa: CASSELLPPFF

j_gene: TRBJ2-2
v_gene: TRBV2
abundance: NA
CDR3aa: CASRQEENTGELFF

j_gene: TRBJ2-2
v_gene: TRBV6-5
abundance: NA
CDR3aa: CASPGRTTEELFF

j_gene: TRBJ2-2
v_gene: TRBV5-1
abundance: NA
CDR3aa: CASSLGLAYTGELFF

j_gene: TRBJ2-7
v_gene: TRBV6-5
abundance: few
CDR3aa: CASLDRGYEQYF

j_gene: TRBJ2-7
v_gene: TRBV7-2
abundance: NA
CDR3aa: CASSLERQSYEQYF

j_gene: TRBJ2-7
v_gene: TRBV13
abundance: NA
CDR3aa: CASSFLSGSYEQYF

j_gene: TRBJ2-7
v_gene: TRBV5-1
abundance: once
CDR3aa: CASSRTSNSYEQYF

j_gene: TRBJ2-7
v_gene: TRBV27
abundance: NA
CDR3aa: CASSPRRTSGRVDEQYF

j_gene: TRBJ2-1
v_gene: TRBV7-9
abundance: NA
CDR3aa: CASSFYREEGNEQFF

j_gene: TRBJ1-4
v_gene: TRBV27
abundance: NA
CDR3aa: CASSSGGYIEKLFF

j_gene: TRBJ1-4
v_gene: TRBV6-5
abundance: once
CDR3aa: CASSYRGVNEKLFF

j_gene: TRBJ1-6
v_gene: TRBV2
abundance: NA
CDR3aa: CASSPEQGARSPLHF

j_gene: TRBJ1-3
v_gene: TRBV18
abundance: NA
CDR3aa: CASSPRQDRGPGNTIYF

j_gene: TRBJ2-5
v_gene: TRBV30
abundance: NA
CDR3aa: CAWAPRTSGRARETQYF

j_gene: TRBJ1-5
v_gene: TRBV28
abundance: NA
CDR3aa: CASRWGVERSNQPQHF

j_gene: TRBJ1-6
v_gene: TRBV19
abundance: once
CDR3aa: CASSRRDSPLHF

j_gene: TRBJ1-5
v_gene: TRBV24-1
abundance: NA
CDR3aa: CATSDSGQGRQPQHF

j_gene: TRBJ2-3
v_gene: TRBV27
abundance: NA
CDR3aa: CASSFRLAGADTQYF

j_gene: TRBJ2-7
v_gene: TRBV28
abundance: NA
CDR3aa: CASSLAGGYSYEQYF

j_gene: TRBJ1-1
v_gene: TRBV2
abundance: NA
CDR3aa: CASSDRGLTEAFF

j_gene: TRBJ1-2
v_gene: TRBV5-1
abundance: NA
CDR3aa: CASSSGTGNYGYTF

j_gene: TRBJ2-3
v_gene: TRBV7-2
abundance: NA
CDR3aa: CASSLDYSSVLGTDTQYF

j_gene: TRBJ2-2
v_gene: TRBV18
abundance: NA
CDR3aa: CASSPPSRDTGELFF

j_gene: TRBJ2-2
v_gene: TRBV19
abundance: NA
CDR3aa: CASRQGLANTGELFF

j_gene: TRBJ1-1
v_gene: TRBV19
abundance: NA
CDR3aa: CASSQTGSRNTEAFF

j_gene: TRBJ1-1
v_gene: TRBV2
abundance: once
CDR3aa: CASSLSRFTEAFF

j_gene: TRBJ1-1
v_gene: TRBV2
abundance: NA
CDR3aa: CASSRRGQRNTEAFF

j_gene: TRBJ1-1
v_gene: TRBV28
abundance: NA
CDR3aa: CASSLGTGKVPEAFF

j_gene: TRBJ1-5
v_gene: TRBV14
abundance: NA
CDR3aa: CASSQGRGDRDSNQPQHF

j_gene: TRBJ2-7
v_gene: TRBV28
abundance: few
CDR3aa: CASSGYITQYF

j_gene: TRBJ2-4
v_gene: TRBV25-1
abundance: NA
CDR3aa: CASSGQGLANIQYF

j_gene: TRBJ1-5
v_gene: TRBV25-1
abundance: NA
CDR3aa: CASSEYPGTGLRQPQHF

j_gene: TRBJ2-7
v_gene: TRBV7-2
abundance: NA
CDR3aa: CASSLNRGLWEQYF

j_gene: TRBJ2-5
v_gene: TRBV30
abundance: NA
CDR3aa: CAWSVQGGQETQYF